Listed here are 23 T cell receptor beta chains from one sample, sequenced in a study of human T cells and chemical hapten exposure listed by TCRdb under 2021. The intended sense of this specimen's time point label: pre-sensitization, week 0. The treatment or condition label corresponds to: therapeutic diphenylcyclopropenone sensitization with weekly scalp DPC. Library construction relied on RACE. Instrument on record: NextSeq 500. The public reads were quality trimmed at Q25 with fastp and then assembled into clones with MiXCR by TCRdb, keeping productive beta chains. Every distinct CDR3 protein forms one entry, paired with its most common genes and DNA. In all, the sample holds more than 75,000 distinct CDR3 sequences, and roughly 9.1% of those were seen once. The top ten clones comprise less than 4.5% of the sample. This specimen was whole blood, taken in connection with sensitization to the hapten diphenylcyclopropenone (DPC). These receptors were taken from a woman aged 40-49 years with alopecia areata. Some clones in this sample may be carry-over from other donors' samples.

The V call is TRBV10-3, the J call TRBJ2-1; a possible D gene is TRBD1 (6 bases). Trimming removed 8 bases at V and 4 bases at J, with 12 bases between. Germline CDR1 reads ENHRY; CDR2 reads SYGVKD. The length of the CDR3 is 13 residues. The CDR3 DNA is TGTGCCATCCGCCCAGGGGTATACAATGAGCAGTTCTTC. Translation gives CAIRPGVYNEQFF.

The sample holds many counts of this clonotype. The V call is TRBV11-2, the J call TRBJ1-1; weak D call: TRBD1 (5 bases). The CDR3 runs to 14 residues. V was clipped by 3 bases and J by 4 bases, with 12 bases between them. In germline, CDR1 is SGHAT, CDR2 FQNNGV. The CDR3 loop is CASSLGGDPTEAFF. CDR3 nucleotides: TGTGCCAGCAGCTTGGGGGGGGATCCCACTGAAGCTTTCTTT.

This clonotype came up a few times. This sequence joins TRBV11-2 and TRBJ2-1; 7 bases fit TRBD1. Germline CDR1 SGHAT, CDR2 FQNNGV. CDR3 length: 16 residues. J gave up 2 bases and V 5 bases, and 9 bases lay outside the gene matches. The CDR3 DNA sequence: TGTGCCAGCAGCCCCCCTGACAGGGTGGCCTACAATGAGCAGTTCTTC. This translates into CASSPPDRVAYNEQFF.

This clonotype turned up a few times. This chain joins TRBV2 and TRBJ1-4; D call uncertain. Trimming removed 3 bases at V and 3 bases at J, with 8 bases between. Per the germline V gene, CDR1 is SNHLY and CDR2 is FYNNEI. The CDR3 covers 14 residues. CDR3 nucleotides: TGTGCCAGCAGTGATAGGCAGTCTAATGAAAAACTGTTTTTT. Protein: CASSDRQSNEKLFF.

The chain's CDR3 is CAIRDSEETQYF. The CDR3 nucleotides read TGTGCCATCAGGGACAGTGAAGAGACCCAGTACTTC. The V gene is TRBV10-3, the J gene TRBJ2-5, with D possibly TRBD1 on 6 matching bases. Trimming stripped 6 bases from V and 3 bases from J, with 8 bases between. In germline, CDR1 is ENHRY, CDR2 SYGVKD. CDR3 size: 12 residues.

This clonotype showed up many times. The chain joins TRBV9 to TRBJ1-5, with D uncertain. The V end was cut by 0 bases, the J end by 2 bases, with 9 bases between. The CDR3 is made up of 15 amino acids. Germline CDR1 reads SGDLS; CDR2 reads YYNGEE. Written as DNA, the CDR3 is TGTGCCAGCAGCGTAGATGGCGGGGGCAATCAGCCCCAGCATTTT. This encodes CASSVDGGGNQPQHF. The complete variable domain, with remaining parts taken from reference TRBV9 and TRBJ1-5, reads DSGVTQTPKHLITATGQRVTLRCSPRSGDLSVYWYQQSLDQGLQFLIQYYNGEERAKGNILERFSAQQFPDLHSELNLSSLELGDSALYFCASSVDGGGNQPQHFGDGTRLSIL.

The CDR3 nucleotides are TGTGCCAGCAGCTTACCCGGGACCCCTGGGGCCAACGTCCTGACTTTC. Its protein product is CASSLPGTPGANVLTF. This chain uses TRBV7-9 with TRBJ2-6; D assignment may be TRBD1 or TRBD2 (5 bases each). In germline, CDR1 is SEHNR, CDR2 FQNEAQ (reference sequence). The CDR3 contains 16 residues. With 2 bases removed from V and 2 bases from J, the gap between germline ends came to 10 bases.

This rearrangement joins TRBV12-3 or TRBV12-4 to TRBJ2-1, with 8 bases lining up with TRBD1. The CDR3 extends over 15 amino acids. V was clipped by 4 bases and J by 9 bases; unmatched bases: 11. CDR3 in amino acids: CASSSGTGPWAEQFF. Here the CDR3 DNA reads TGTGCCAGCAGTTCCGGGACAGGACCCTGGGCTGAGCAGTTCTTC.

This clonotype was detected a few times. V and J are TRBV6-6 and TRBJ1-4; D is perhaps TRBD1 (5 bases). Trimming left V 0 bases short and J 7 bases short, with 12 bases between. This CDR3 spans 15 amino acids. Germline CDR1 MNHNY, CDR2 SVGAGI (reference sequence). Here the CDR3 DNA reads TGTGCCAGCAGTTACTCGCGGGGGTTGGGTGAAAAACTGTTTTTT. Translated: CASSYSRGLGEKLFF.

At least ten counts were recorded for this clonotype. The chain joins TRBV18 to TRBJ2-7, with a tentative D call TRBD1 (6 bases). CDR3 length equals 13 residues. Germline V gene sequence: CDR1 KGHSH, CDR2 LQKENI. V was shortened by 3 bases and J by 6 bases, with 12 bases between the two germline ends. In nucleotides, the CDR3 is TGTGCCAGCTCACCTTCCGGACAGTCCGAGCAGTACTTC. This encodes CASSPSGQSEQYF.

This clonotype was observed at least ten times. The V gene is TRBV10-1, the J gene TRBJ1-1, with no clear D. CDR1 is WNHNN and CDR2 is SYGVQD in the germline V gene (reference sequence). The CDR3 is made up of 14 amino acids. Trimming removed 0 bases at V and 1 base at J, with 6 bases between. The CDR3 is CASSESGRNTEAFF. Here the CDR3 DNA reads TGCGCCAGCAGTGAGTCGGGCAGGAACACTGAAGCTTTCTTT.

A single count supports this clonotype. The CDR3 loop reads CSARTRGEYTDTQYF. The DNA for the CDR3 is TGCAGTGCTAGGACAAGGGGGGAATACACAGATACGCAGTATTTT. The chain recombines TRBV20-1 with TRBJ2-3; tentatively, D is TRBD1 or TRBD2 (6 bases each). Trimming removed 3 bases from V and 2 bases from J, with 15 bases in between. This CDR3 spans 15 amino acids. Germline V gene lookup returns CDR1 DFQATT and CDR2 SNEGSKA (reference sequence).

This clonotype came up many times. The genes are TRBV20-1 and TRBJ2-7, with TRBD2 matching over 11 bases. There are 16 residues in the CDR3. Unmatched junction bases numbered 4, after V lost 0 bases and J lost 0 bases. Germline V gene sequence: CDR1 DFQATT, CDR2 SNEGSKA (reference sequence). This CDR3 reads CSARDPGTSGSYEQYF. The CDR3 nucleotides read TGCAGTGCTAGAGATCCAGGGACTAGCGGCTCCTACGAGCAGTACTTC.

In this sample, this clonotype turned up many times. CDR3 DNA sequence: TGCAGCGGAAGAGACTGGAATTACGAGCAGTACTTC. It translates to CSGRDWNYEQYF. The chain recombines TRBV29-1 with TRBJ2-7; no clear D. The V and J ends lost 7 bases and 4 bases respectively, with 14 bases between them. Germline V gene data show CDR1 as SQVTM and CDR2 as ANQGSEA. The CDR3 runs to 12 residues.

Of note for this clonotype: It may be a read error: a sequence one base away is much more abundant. CDR3 coding DNA: TGCGCCGGCAGCCCGCAGACTGCCACAGATACGCAGTATTTT. Its protein product is CAGSPQTATDTQYF. V usage is TRBV4-3 and J usage is TRBJ2-3, with no clear D. Germline loops: CDR1 LGHNA, CDR2 YSLEER. The CDR3 spans 14 residues.

This clonotype was seen only a few times. The chain employs TRBV6-2 or TRBV6-3 and TRBJ2-1; no reliable D call. Trimming cost V 2 bases and J 8 bases, with 7 bases left between them. The CDR3 totals 12 residues. The germline V gene encodes CDR1 MNHEY and CDR2 SVGEGT. The CDR3: CASSYEPHEQFF. DNA of the CDR3: TGTGCCAGCAGTTACGAGCCCCATGAGCAGTTCTTC.

Only a few counts were recorded for this clonotype. The rearrangement links TRBV12-3 or TRBV12-4 to TRBJ2-7; either TRBD1 or TRBD2 may fit D (5 bases each). V shed 6 bases and J shed 2 bases, with 17 bases lying between them. This CDR3 is built from 15 residues. The CDR3 loop reads CASRRDGRSTYEQYF. In nucleotides, the CDR3 is TGTGCCAGCAGACGGGACGGCCGGTCGACCTACGAGCAGTACTTC.

This clonotype has a handful of counts. V gene TRBV6-2 or TRBV6-3 combines with J gene TRBJ1-5; D is unclear. Germline CDR1 reads MNHEY; CDR2 reads SVGEGT. The CDR3 runs 14 residues. Trimming took off 1 base at V and 4 bases at J, with 8 bases between the two ends. CDR3 protein: CASSYWPENQPQHF. CDR3 in DNA: TGTGCCAGCAGTTACTGGCCAGAGAATCAGCCCCAGCATTTT.

This clonotype was detected ten times or more. The chain couples TRBV27 to TRBJ1-2; 11 nucleotides line up with TRBD1. Per germline, CDR1 MNHEY and CDR2 SMNVEV (reference sequence). This CDR3 is 17 amino acids long. Trimming removed 6 bases from V and 2 bases from J; junction bases left unmatched: 11. The CDR3 is CASSPYGTGGFNYGYTF. The CDR3 DNA is TGTGCCAGCAGCCCATACGGGACAGGGGGTTTCAACTATGGCTACACCTTC.

This chain links TRBV7-8 with TRBJ2-3; 8 bases line up with TRBD1. J lost 7 bases, V lost 4 bases, and 10 bases had no gene match. The CDR3 runs to 15 residues. Germline V gene sequence: CDR1 SGHVS, CDR2 FQNEAQ. DNA for the CDR3: TGTGCCAGCAGCTCCGCCGGGACAGGACTCTATACGCAGTATTTT. Its translation: CASSSAGTGLYTQYF.

This clonotype was seen many times. V and J are TRBV5-6 and TRBJ1-4, with unresolved D. The germline CDR1 and CDR2 sequences are SGHDT and YYEEEE. Deletions cut 1 base from V and 2 bases from J, with 9 bases between. The CDR3 is made up of 15 amino acids. The CDR3 DNA sequence: TGTGCCAGCAGCTTGTCTGGTCTGACTAATGAAAAACTGTTTTTT. Amino acid sequence: CASSLSGLTNEKLFF.

With respect to this clonotype: A much bigger clone sits one base away, suggesting this may be a read error. The gene calls are TRBV6-1 and TRBJ1-4; 8 bases align to TRBD1. The CDR3 runs to 17 residues. Germline-derived CDR1 and CDR2 are MNHNS and SASEGT. Trimming at V came to 3 bases and at J to 3 bases, leaving 9 bases not matched to a gene. The DNA of the CDR3 is TGTGCCAGCAGTGACCAAATGTCAGGGGGCTCTAATGAAAAACTGTTTTTT. Amino acids: CASSDQMSGGSNEKLFF.

The chain recombines TRBV7-2 with TRBJ2-5; no firm D call. Trimming stripped 5 bases from V and 5 bases from J, with 12 bases between. The CDR3 totals 13 residues. Per germline, CDR1 SGHTA and CDR2 FQGNSA. The CDR3, as DNA: TGTGCCAGCAGCCAAGGCCCTGTGGAGACCCAGTACTTC. As protein: CASSQGPVETQYF.